This T cell receptor beta chain was captured in a study of blood T cell repertoires in COVID-19. Study details: Sources were T cells, B-cell-depleted T cells, or PBMCs; the material itself was cDNA or gDNA.

In the source study's methods: Reference gene primer amplification yielded estimated nucleated cell counts. This table comes from immunoSEQ multiplex PCR, and its TCRdb copy is limited to in-frame clones, with some not included. V and J calls and clone size are those listed in that table; D and trimming were worked out from the DNA. The sample records 150,000 or so clones, about 90% being singletons. This clone was detected a few times. Trimming at V came to 3 bases and at J to 5 bases, leaving 10 bases not matched to a gene. The CDR3 is made up of 15 amino acids. CDR1 and CDR2 from the germline V gene are SGHTA and FQGNSA.

This chain connects TRBV7-2 to TRBJ2-7, with 7 bases fitting TRBD1. The sequenced sample was PBMCs or T cells enriched from blood (not recorded which). This sequence was found in a human donor with acute COVID-19. The donor label of this sample is uncertain. The chain's CDR3 is CASSLGTVPSNEQYF. CDR3 DNA sequence: TGTGCCAGCAGCTTGGGGACAGTACCCTCTAACGAGCAGTACTTC.